Below are 14 T cell receptor beta chains sequenced from a single sample in a study of cytomegalovirus exposure and HLA in healthy donors. A multiplex PCR was run with 60 Vbeta primers and 13 Jbeta primers. Using immunoSEQ multiplex PCR, the repertoire was profiled, and TCRdb retains in-frame clones only, with some absent. The table includes 200,000 to 250,000 clones, approximately 82% detected once. Sequenced: PBMCs. These receptors came from a man between 18 and 35 years old in good health and CMV-seronegative.

The V and J genes are TRBV2 and TRBJ1-5, with D uncertain. The V gene lost 6 bases and the J gene lost 12 bases, with 18 bases spanning the gap. CDR3 length equals 13 residues. The germline gives CDR1 SNHLY, CDR2 FYNNEI. CDR3 nucleotide sequence: TGTGCCAGCAGCCCCCTCGGGTGGGGAGTCCAGCATTTT. Translation: CASSPLGWGVQHF.

The chain couples TRBV21-1 to TRBJ2-7; TRBD2, the table's D call, was not compared with the DNA. TRBV21-1 is labeled a pseudogene. The CDR3 is made up of 15 amino acids. The CDR3 sequence is CASTGGSGRGYEQYF. As DNA, the CDR3 is TGTGCCAGCACCGGTGGTAGCGGGAGAGGGTACGAGCAGTACTTC.

The genes are TRBV19 and TRBJ1-2, with D perhaps matching TRBD1 (6 bases). V gave up 5 bases and J gave up 3 bases, with 7 bases separating them. The CDR3 sequence is 12 residues long. Germline CDR1 is LNHDA and CDR2 is SQIVND (reference sequence). The CDR3: CASSPGDYGYTF. The CDR3 bases are TGTGCCAGTAGTCCAGGGGACTATGGCTACACCTTC. Full variable domain (rest looked up from reference TRBV19 and TRBJ1-2): DGGITQSPKYLFRKEGQNVTLSCEQNLNHDAMYWYRQDPGQGLRLIYYSQIVNDFQKGDIAEGYSVSREKKESFPLTVTSAQKNPTAFYLCASSPGDYGYTFGSGTRLTVV.

The genes are TRBV5-1 and TRBJ2-1; 7 bases match TRBD2. The V gene end was trimmed by 0 bases and the J gene end by 0 bases; junction bases not matched to a gene: 3. This CDR3 is built from 16 residues. Germline loops: CDR1 SGHRS, CDR2 YFSETQ. In nucleotides, the CDR3 is TGCGCCAGCAGCTTGGGACTAGCTAGCTCCTACAATGAGCAGTTCTTC. It is translated as CASSLGLASSYNEQFF.

This clone is a singleton in its sample. The gene calls are TRBV28 and TRBJ2-7; 8 nucleotides agree with TRBD2. The CDR3 covers 15 residues. Germline V CDR1 and CDR2: MDHEN, SYDVKM. V gave up 5 bases and J gave up 3 bases; unmatched junction bases: 9. The CDR3 reads CASSRGGAANYEQYF. In DNA, the CDR3 is TGTGCCAGCAGTCGGGGGGGGGCAGCGAACTACGAGCAGTACTTC.

The V and J genes are TRBV30 and TRBJ1-6; TRBD1 agrees at 7 bases. The CDR3 runs 16 residues. The ends lost 4 bases at V and 4 bases at J; junction bases unmatched: 10. Germline CDR1 reads GTSNPN; CDR2 reads SVGIG (reference sequence). The CDR3: CAWIENRGPYNSPLHF. The CDR3 bases are TGTGCCTGGATCGAAAACAGGGGCCCATATAATTCACCCCTCCACTTT.

The J gene is TRBJ2-3, the V gene TRBV7-9; D possibly corresponds to TRBD2 (5 bases). Trimming removed 10 bases from V and 0 bases from J, with 17 bases in between. Germline-derived CDR1 and CDR2 are SEHNR and FQNEAQ (reference sequence). The CDR3 is made up of 15 amino acids. DNA of the CDR3: TGTGCCACCGACCTGGGCAGGACTAGCACAGATACGCAGTATTTT. It is translated as CATDLGRTSTDTQYF.

Only a few counts were recorded for this clone. The chain couples TRBV6-6 to TRBJ2-3; D is ambiguous. The CDR3 extends over 11 amino acids. V was shortened by 5 bases and J by 7 bases, with 7 bases between the two germline ends. Germline loops: CDR1 MNHNY, CDR2 SVGAGI (reference sequence). The CDR3 nucleotides are TGTGCCAGCAGTACACAGAATACGCAGTATTTT. It yields the protein CASSTQNTQYF.

V and J are TRBV21-1 and TRBJ2-7; whether TRBD1, the table's D call, matches the DNA was not checked. TRBV21-1 is a pseudogene locus. The CDR3 covers 12 residues. CDR3 sequence reads: CARTGPVCEQYF. In DNA form, the CDR3 reads TGTGCCAGGACAGGTCCCGTCTGCGAGCAGTACTTC.

This sequence joins TRBV2 and TRBJ1-1, with D hard to call. Germline V gene sequence: CDR1 SNHLY, CDR2 FYNNEI. V lost 8 bases and J lost 3, with 7 bases in between. The CDR3 is made up of 11 amino acids. The DNA of the CDR3 is TGTGCCAGCGAGAGGTACACTGAAGCTTTCTTT. This translates into CASERYTEAFF.

The J gene is TRBJ2-7, the V gene TRBV5-6, with 8 bases matching TRBD1. CDR3 size: 13 residues. CDR1 is SGHDT and CDR2 is YYEEEE in the germline V gene. V shed 6 bases and J 2 bases; nucleotides not matched to a gene: 4. CDR3 coding DNA: TGTGCCAGCACCCCGGGACAGGCCTACGAGCAGTACTTC. Residues: CASTPGQAYEQYF.

The V call is TRBV15, the J call TRBJ2-3; TRBD2 matches at 10 bases. V was clipped by 5 bases and J by 2 bases; unmatched bases: 19. This CDR3 contains 20 residues. Germline CDR1 is LNHNV and CDR2 is YYDKDF (reference sequence). CDR3 sequence: CATSVRGPLSGRASTDTQYF. Here the CDR3 DNA reads TGTGCCACCAGCGTACGCGGGCCGCTGAGCGGGAGGGCCTCCACAGATACGCAGTATTTT.

This clone was counted between two and nine times. The chain employs TRBV5-4 and TRBJ2-7; 9 bases map to TRBD2. The V gene's germline CDR1 is SGHNT and CDR2 YYREEE (reference sequence). CDR3 length: 16 residues. J gave up 5 bases and V 1 base, and 10 bases lay outside the gene matches. Here the CDR3 reads CASSLFGGGRAHEQYF. In DNA form, the CDR3 reads TGTGCCAGCAGCTTGTTTGGTGGCGGGAGGGCCCACGAGCAGTACTTC.

The J gene is TRBJ2-7, the V gene TRBV5-1; maybe TRBD1 (6 bases). Germline V gene sequence: CDR1 SGHRS, CDR2 YFSETQ. V lost 0 bases, J lost 2 bases, and 15 bases lay in between. The CDR3 loop spans 16 amino acids. The CDR3 reads CASSLGRDRITYEQYF. The CDR3 DNA follows: TGCGCCAGCAGCTTGGGTCGCGACAGGATAACCTACGAGCAGTACTTC.